Presented here are 5 T cell receptor beta chains from one specimen sequenced in a study of blood T cell repertoires in COVID-19. The repertoire was sequenced with immunoSEQ multiplex PCR; TCRdb's copy has only in-frame clones and lacks some. The sample records tens of thousands of clones, 90% to 95% being singletons. The sequencing sample was made of peripheral blood. These receptors all come from a woman aged 45-60 years in a cohort sampled during active COVID-19.

The chain couples TRBV2 to TRBJ1-5; D is unclear. Trimming cost V 3 bases and J 4 bases, with 4 bases left between them. This CDR3 is built from 12 residues. Per the germline V gene, CDR1 is SNHLY and CDR2 is FYNNEI. The CDR3 nucleotides read TGTGCCAGCAGTGACGTTAATCAGCCCCAGCATTTT. This codes for CASSDVNQPQHF.

This clone was observed a few times. V gene TRBV2 combines with J gene TRBJ1-1; no reliable D call. CDR1 and CDR2 from the germline V gene are SNHLY and FYNNEI. The V gene lost 3 bases and the J gene lost 10 bases, with 18 bases spanning the gap. The CDR3 spans 14 residues. The DNA of the CDR3 is TGTGCCAGCAGTGATGGGCCAGGCGGGTTCACAGCTTTCTTT. It encodes CASSDGPGGFTAFF.

The chain recombines TRBV3-1 (or the pseudogene TRBV3-2) with TRBJ2-2, with TRBD2 matching over 7 bases. Germline V gene sequence: CDR1 LGHDT, CDR2 YNNKEL (reference sequence). The CDR3 length is 14 residues. The V segment lost 4 bases and the J segment 1 base; nucleotides outside the gene matches: 0. The CDR3 region is CASSRGGNTGELFF. The CDR3 bases are TGTGCCAGCAGCCGGGGGGGGAACACCGGGGAGCTGTTTTTT.

The CDR3 DNA reads TGTGCCAGCAGCTTGACGGGACTTGGACTAGAGACCTACGAGCAGTACTTC. This translates into CASSLTGLGLETYEQYF. The rearrangement joins TRBV5-6 to TRBJ2-7; 7 bases agree with TRBD2. This CDR3 has 17 residues. Per the germline V gene, CDR1 is SGHDT and CDR2 is YYEEEE. Trimming removed 1 base from V and 2 bases from J; junction bases left unmatched: 12.

This chain links TRBV6-5 with TRBJ1-3, with a weak D call TRBD1 (5 bases). V shed 7 bases and J shed 0 bases, with 10 bases lying between them. The germline V gene has CDR1 MNHEY and CDR2 SVGAGI. The CDR3 covers 14 residues. The CDR3 loop is CASKTGVSGNTIYF. Written as DNA, the CDR3 is TGTGCCAGCAAAACAGGAGTCTCTGGAAACACCATATATTTT.